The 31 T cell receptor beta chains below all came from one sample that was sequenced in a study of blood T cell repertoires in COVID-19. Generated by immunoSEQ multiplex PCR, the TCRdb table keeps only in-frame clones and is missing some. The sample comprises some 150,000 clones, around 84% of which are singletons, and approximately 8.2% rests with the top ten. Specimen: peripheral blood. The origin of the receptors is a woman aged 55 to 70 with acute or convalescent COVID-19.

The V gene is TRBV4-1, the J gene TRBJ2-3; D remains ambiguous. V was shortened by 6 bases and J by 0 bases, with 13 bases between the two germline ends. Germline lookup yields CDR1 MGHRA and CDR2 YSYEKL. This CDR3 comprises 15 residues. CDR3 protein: CASSRLFTSTDTQYF. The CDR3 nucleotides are TGCGCCAGCAGTCGACTTTTTACTAGCACAGATACGCAGTATTTT.

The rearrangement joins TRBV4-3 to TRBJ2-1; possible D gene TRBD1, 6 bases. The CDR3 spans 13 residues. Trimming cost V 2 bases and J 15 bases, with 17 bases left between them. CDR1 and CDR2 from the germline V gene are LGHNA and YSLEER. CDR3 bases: TGCGCCAGCAGCCAAAGGAGGACAGCCGGCCCGTTCTTC. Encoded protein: CASSQRRTAGPFF.

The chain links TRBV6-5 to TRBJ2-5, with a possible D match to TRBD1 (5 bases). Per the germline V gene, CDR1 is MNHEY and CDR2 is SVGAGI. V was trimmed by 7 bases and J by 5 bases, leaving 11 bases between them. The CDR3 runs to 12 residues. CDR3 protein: CASNRHGETQYF. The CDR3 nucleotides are TGTGCCAGCAACAGGCATGGGGAGACCCAGTACTTC.

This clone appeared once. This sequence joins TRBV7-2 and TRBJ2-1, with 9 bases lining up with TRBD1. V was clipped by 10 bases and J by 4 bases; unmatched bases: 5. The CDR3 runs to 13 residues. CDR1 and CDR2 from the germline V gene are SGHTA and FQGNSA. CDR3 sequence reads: CAINRGLYNEQFF. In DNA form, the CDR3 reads TGTGCCATAAACAGGGGGCTGTACAATGAGCAGTTCTTC.

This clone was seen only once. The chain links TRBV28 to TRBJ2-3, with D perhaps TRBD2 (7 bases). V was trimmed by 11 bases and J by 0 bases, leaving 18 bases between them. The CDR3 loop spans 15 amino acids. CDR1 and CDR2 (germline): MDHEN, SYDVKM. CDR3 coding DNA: TGTGCCGAGGGGGGGGTCCAGGGTAGCACAGATACGCAGTATTTT. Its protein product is CAEGGVQGSTDTQYF.

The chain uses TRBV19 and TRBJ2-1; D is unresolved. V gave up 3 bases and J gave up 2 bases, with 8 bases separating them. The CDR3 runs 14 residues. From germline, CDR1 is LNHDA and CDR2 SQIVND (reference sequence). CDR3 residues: CASSILPAYNEQFF. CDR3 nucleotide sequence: TGTGCCAGTAGTATCTTACCAGCCTACAATGAGCAGTTCTTC.

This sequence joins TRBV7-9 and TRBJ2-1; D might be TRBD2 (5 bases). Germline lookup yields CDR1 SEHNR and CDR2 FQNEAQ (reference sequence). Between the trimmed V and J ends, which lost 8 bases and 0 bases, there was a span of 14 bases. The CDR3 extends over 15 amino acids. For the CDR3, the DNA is TGTGCCAGCGGAGGAAAGACGAGCTCCTACAATGAGCAGTTCTTC. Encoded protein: CASGGKTSSYNEQFF.

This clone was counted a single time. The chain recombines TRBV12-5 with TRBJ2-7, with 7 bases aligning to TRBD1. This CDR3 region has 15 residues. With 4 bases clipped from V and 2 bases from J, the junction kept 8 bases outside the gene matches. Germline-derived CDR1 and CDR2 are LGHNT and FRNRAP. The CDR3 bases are TGTGCTAGTGGTTGGACGGGACAGATGCCCTACGAGCAGTACTTC. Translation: CASGWTGQMPYEQYF.

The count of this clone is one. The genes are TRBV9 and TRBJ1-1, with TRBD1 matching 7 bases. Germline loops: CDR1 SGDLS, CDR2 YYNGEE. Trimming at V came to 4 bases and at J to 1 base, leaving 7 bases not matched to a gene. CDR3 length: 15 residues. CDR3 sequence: CASSPGTAKNTEAFF. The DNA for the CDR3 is TGTGCCAGCAGCCCCGGGACAGCAAAGAACACTGAAGCTTTCTTT.

CDR3 sequence: CASSESQGPPYNEQFF. The DNA of the CDR3 is TGCGCCAGCAGTGAGTCACAGGGGCCACCCTACAATGAGCAGTTCTTC. The chain is built from TRBV10-1 and TRBJ2-1; TRBD1 aligns across 7 bases. The CDR3 runs to 16 residues. With 0 bases clipped from V and 2 bases from J, the junction kept 4 bases outside the gene matches. Germline V lookup: CDR1 WNHNN, CDR2 SYGVQD (reference sequence).

The CDR3 loop is CASSPRTGEGSYGYTF. The CDR3 DNA reads as TGTGCCAGCAGTCCCCGGACAGGGGAAGGCTCGTATGGCTACACCTTC. The rearrangement links TRBV28 to TRBJ1-2; 9 nucleotides line up with TRBD1. J lost 5 bases, V lost 5 bases, and 12 bases had no gene match. This CDR3 is built from 16 residues. Germline CDR1 and CDR2: MDHEN and SYDVKM.

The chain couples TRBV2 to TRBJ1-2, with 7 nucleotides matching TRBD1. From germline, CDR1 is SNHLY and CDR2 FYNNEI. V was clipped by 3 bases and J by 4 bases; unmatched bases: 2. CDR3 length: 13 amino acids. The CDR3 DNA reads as TGTGCCAGCAGTGAGACAGGGACCTATGGCTACACCTTC. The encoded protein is CASSETGTYGYTF.

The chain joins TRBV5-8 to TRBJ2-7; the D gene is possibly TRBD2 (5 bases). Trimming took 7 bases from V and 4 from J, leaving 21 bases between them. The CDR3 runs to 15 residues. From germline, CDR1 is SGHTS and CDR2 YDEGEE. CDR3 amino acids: CASRGTPGKLYEQYF. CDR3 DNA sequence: TGTGCCAGCCGCGGTACGCCGGGAAAGCTATACGAGCAGTACTTC.

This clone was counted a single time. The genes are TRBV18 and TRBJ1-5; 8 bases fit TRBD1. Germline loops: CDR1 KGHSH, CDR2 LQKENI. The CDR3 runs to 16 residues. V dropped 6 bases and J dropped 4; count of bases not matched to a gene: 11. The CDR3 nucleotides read TGTGCCAGCTCCCTCGGGACAGGCACGTTAAATCAGCCCCAGCATTTT. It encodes CASSLGTGTLNQPQHF.

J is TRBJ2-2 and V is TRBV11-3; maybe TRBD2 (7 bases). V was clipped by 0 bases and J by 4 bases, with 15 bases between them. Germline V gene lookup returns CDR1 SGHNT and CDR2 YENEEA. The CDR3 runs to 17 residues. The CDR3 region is CASSLDQRRGGTGELFF. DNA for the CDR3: TGTGCCAGCAGCTTAGATCAAAGGAGGGGGGGCACCGGGGAGCTGTTTTTT.

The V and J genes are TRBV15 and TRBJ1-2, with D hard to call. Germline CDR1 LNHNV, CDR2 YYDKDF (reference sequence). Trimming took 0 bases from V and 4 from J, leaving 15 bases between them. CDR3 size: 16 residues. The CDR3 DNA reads TGTGCCACCAGCAGAGACCACCCGGGTAGAGGCTATGGCTACACCTTC. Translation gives CATSRDHPGRGYGYTF. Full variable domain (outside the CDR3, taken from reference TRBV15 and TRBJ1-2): DAMVIQNPRYQVTQFGKPVTLSCSQTLNHNVMYWYQQKSSQAPKLLFHYYDKDFNNEADTPDNFQSRRPNTSFCFLDIRSPGLGDTAMYLCATSRDHPGRGYGYTFGSGTRLTVV.

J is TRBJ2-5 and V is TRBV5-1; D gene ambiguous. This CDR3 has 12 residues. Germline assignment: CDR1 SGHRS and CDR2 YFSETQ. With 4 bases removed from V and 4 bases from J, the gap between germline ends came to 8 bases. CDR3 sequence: CASSPSGETQYF. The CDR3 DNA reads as TGCGCCAGCAGCCCCTCGGGAGAGACCCAGTACTTC.

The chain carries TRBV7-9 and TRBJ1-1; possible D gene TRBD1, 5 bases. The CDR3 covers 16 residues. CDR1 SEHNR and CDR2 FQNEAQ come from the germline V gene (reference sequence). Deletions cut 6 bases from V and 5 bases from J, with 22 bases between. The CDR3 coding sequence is TGTGCCAGCAGTGGTATCCGGACAATTAAGGGAACTGAAGCTTTCTTT. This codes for CASSGIRTIKGTEAFF.

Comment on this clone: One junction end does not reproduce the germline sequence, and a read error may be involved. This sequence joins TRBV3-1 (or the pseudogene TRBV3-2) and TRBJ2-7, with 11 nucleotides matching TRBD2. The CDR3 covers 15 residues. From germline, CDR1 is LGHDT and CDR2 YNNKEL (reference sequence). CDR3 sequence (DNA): TGTGCCAGCAGCCATAGCGGGGGGGCCTCCAACGAGCAGTACTTC. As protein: CASSHSGGASNEQYF.

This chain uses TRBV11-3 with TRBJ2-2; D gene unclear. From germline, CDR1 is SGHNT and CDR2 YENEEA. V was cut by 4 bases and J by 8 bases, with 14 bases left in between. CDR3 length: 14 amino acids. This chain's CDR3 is CASSSRITTGELFF. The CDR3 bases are TGTGCCAGCAGCTCCAGGATAACGACGGGGGAGCTGTTTTTT. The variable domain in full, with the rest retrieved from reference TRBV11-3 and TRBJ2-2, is EAGVVQSPRYKIIEKKQPVAFWCNPISGHNTLYWYLQNLGQGPELLIRYENEEAVDDSQLPKDRFSAERLKGVDSTLKIQPAELGDSAVYLCASSSRITTGELFFGEGSRLTVL.

The CDR3 DNA reads TGTGCCAGCAGCTTAGCGCTTTTGGCAGAAGCTTTCTTT. Protein product: CASSLALLAEAFF. V is TRBV7-2 and J is TRBJ1-1; no definite D call. The CDR3 totals 13 residues. V was clipped by 0 bases and J by 8 bases, with 10 bases between them. Germline V gene data show CDR1 as SGHTA and CDR2 as FQGNSA.

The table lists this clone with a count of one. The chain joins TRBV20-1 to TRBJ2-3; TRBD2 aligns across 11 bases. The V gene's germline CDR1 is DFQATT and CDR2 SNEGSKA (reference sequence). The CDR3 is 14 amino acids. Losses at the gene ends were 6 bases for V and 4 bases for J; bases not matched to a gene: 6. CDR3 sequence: CSASLAGGPDTQYF. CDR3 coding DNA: TGCAGTGCCAGTTTAGCGGGGGGGCCAGATACGCAGTATTTT.

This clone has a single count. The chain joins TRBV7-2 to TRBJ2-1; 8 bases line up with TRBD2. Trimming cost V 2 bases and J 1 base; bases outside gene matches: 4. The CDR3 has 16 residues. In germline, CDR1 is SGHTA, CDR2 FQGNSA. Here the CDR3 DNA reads TGTGCCAGCAGCTTAACCGGGGGGGCGTCCTACAATGAGCAGTTCTTC. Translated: CASSLTGGASYNEQFF. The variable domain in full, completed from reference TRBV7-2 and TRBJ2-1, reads GAGVSQSPSNKVTEKGKDVELRCDPISGHTALYWYRQSLGQGLEFLIYFQGNSAPDKSGLPSDRFSAERTGGSVSTLTIQRTQQEDSAVYLCASSLTGGASYNEQFFGPGTRLTVL.

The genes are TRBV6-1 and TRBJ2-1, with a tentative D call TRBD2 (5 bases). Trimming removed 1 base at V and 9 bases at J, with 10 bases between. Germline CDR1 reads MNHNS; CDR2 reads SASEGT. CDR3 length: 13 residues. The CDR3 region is CASSEVAAGEQFF. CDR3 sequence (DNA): TGTGCCAGCAGTGAAGTTGCGGCGGGTGAGCAGTTCTTC.

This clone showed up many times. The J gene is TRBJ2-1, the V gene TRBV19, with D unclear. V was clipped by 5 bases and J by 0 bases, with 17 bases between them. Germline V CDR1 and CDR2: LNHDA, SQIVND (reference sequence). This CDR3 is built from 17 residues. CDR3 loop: CASSHNDFRSSYNEQFF. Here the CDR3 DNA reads TGTGCCAGTAGTCACAACGACTTCCGAAGCTCCTACAATGAGCAGTTCTTC.

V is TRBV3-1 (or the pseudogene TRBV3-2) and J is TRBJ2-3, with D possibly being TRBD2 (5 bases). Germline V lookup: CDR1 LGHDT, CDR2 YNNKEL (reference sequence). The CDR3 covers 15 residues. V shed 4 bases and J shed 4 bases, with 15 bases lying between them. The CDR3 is CASSPILVYADTQYF. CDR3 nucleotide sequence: TGTGCCAGCAGCCCGATACTAGTCTATGCAGATACGCAGTATTTT.

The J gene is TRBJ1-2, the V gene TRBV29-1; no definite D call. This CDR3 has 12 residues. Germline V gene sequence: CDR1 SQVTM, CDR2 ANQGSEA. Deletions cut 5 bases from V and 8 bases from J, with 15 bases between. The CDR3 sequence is CSVREEGYGYTF. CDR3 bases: TGCAGCGTTAGGGAGGAAGGTTACGGCTACACCTTC. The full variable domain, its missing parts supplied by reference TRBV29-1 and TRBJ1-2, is SAVISQKPSRDICQRGTSLTIQCQVDSQVTMMFWYRQQPGQSLTLIATANQGSEATYESGFVIDKFPISRPNLTFSTLTVSNMSPEDSSIYLCSVREEGYGYTFGSGTRLTVV.

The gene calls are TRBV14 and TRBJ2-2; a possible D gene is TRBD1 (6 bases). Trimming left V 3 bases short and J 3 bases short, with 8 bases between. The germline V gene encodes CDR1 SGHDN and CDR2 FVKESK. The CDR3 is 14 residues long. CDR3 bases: TGTGCCAGCAGCCACCAGGGGTACACCGGGGAGCTGTTTTTT. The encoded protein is CASSHQGYTGELFF.

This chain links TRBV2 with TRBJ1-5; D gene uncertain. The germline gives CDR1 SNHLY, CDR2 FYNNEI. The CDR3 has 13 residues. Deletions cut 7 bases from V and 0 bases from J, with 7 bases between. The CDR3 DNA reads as TGTGCCAGCAATTCGTATAGCAATCAGCCCCAGCATTTT. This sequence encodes CASNSYSNQPQHF. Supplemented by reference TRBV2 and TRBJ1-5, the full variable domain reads EPEVTQTPSHQVTQMGQEVILRCVPISNHLYFYWYRQILGQKVEFLVSFYNNEISEKSEIFDDQFSVERPDGSNFTLKIRSTKLEDSAMYFCASNSYSNQPQHFGDGTRLSIL.

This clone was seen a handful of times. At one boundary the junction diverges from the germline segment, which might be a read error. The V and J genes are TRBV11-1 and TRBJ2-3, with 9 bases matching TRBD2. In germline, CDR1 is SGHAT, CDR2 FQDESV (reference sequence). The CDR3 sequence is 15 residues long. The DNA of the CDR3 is TGTGCCAGCAGCCTAGCGGGGCCATTCACAGATACGCAGTATTTT. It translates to CASSLAGPFTDTQYF.

CDR3 residues: CASSGLAGGPGADTQYF. DNA for the CDR3: TGCGCCAGCAGCGGACTAGCGGGGGGGCCCGGGGCAGATACGCAGTATTTT. The V call is TRBV5-1, the J call TRBJ2-3; 15 bases fit TRBD2. This CDR3 has 17 residues. Unmatched junction bases numbered 7, after V lost 4 bases and J lost 4 bases. Germline V CDR1 and CDR2: SGHRS, YFSETQ.